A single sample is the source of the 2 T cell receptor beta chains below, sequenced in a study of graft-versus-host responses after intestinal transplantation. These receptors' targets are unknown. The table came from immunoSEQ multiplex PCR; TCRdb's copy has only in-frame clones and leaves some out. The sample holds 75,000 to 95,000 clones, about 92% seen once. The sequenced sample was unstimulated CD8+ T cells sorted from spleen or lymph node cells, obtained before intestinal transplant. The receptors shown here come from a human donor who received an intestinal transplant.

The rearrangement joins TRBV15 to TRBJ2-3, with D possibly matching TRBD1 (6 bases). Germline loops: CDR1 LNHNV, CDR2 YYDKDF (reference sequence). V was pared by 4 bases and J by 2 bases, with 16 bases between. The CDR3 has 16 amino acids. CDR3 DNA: TGTGCCACCAGCACCCGGACAGTACACCTCACAGATACGCAGTATTTT. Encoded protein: CATSTRTVHLTDTQYF. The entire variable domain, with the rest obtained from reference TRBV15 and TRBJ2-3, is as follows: DAMVIQNPRYQVTQFGKPVTLSCSQTLNHNVMYWYQQKSSQAPKLLFHYYDKDFNNEADTPDNFQSRRPNTSFCFLDIRSPGLGDTAMYLCATSTRTVHLTDTQYFGPGTRLTVL.

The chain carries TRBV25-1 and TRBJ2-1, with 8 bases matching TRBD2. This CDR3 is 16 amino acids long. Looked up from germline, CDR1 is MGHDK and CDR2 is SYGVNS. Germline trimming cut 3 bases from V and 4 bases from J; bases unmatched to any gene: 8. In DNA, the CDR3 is TGTGCCAGCAGTGAGTTCGAGCGGGGGTGGTACAATGAGCAGTTCTTC. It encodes CASSEFERGWYNEQFF.